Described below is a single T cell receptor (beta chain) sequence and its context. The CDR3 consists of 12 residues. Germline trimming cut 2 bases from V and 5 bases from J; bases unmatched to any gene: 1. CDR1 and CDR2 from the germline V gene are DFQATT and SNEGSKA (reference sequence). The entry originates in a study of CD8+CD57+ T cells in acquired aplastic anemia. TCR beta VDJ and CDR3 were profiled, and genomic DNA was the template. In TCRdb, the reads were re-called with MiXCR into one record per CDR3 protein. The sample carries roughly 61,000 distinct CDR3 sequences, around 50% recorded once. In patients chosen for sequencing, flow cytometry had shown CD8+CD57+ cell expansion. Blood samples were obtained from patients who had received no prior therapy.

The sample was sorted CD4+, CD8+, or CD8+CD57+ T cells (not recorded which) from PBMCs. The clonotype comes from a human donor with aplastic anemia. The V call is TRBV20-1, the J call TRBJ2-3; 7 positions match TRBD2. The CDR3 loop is CSARSSGDTQYF. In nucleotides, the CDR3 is TGCAGTGCTAGATCTAGCGGAGATACGCAGTATTTT.